These 20 T cell receptor beta chains were all obtained from the same sample, sequenced in a study of blood T cell repertoires in COVID-19. Only in-frame clones appear in the TCRdb table, and some are missing; sequencing was by immunoSEQ multiplex PCR. In the table there are roughly 250,000 clones, 70% to 90% of which are singletons. Sequencing was done on a sample of PBMCs or T cells enriched from blood (not recorded which). These receptors were collected from a woman aged 25 to 39 who had recovered from COVID-19.

The rearrangement joins TRBV6-1 to TRBJ1-2; D is unclear. Germline V gene sequence: CDR1 MNHNS, CDR2 SASEGT. This CDR3 is built from 18 residues. Deletions cut 4 bases from V and 4 bases from J, with 25 bases between. Here the CDR3 reads CASSAVRVRPREGYGYTF. DNA for the CDR3: TGTGCCAGCAGTGCAGTGAGGGTGAGACCTCGGGAGGGCTATGGCTACACCTTC.

The chain links TRBV13 to TRBJ2-5; 9 bases are shared with TRBD2. Per the germline V gene, CDR1 is PRHDT and CDR2 is FYEKMQ (reference sequence). The CDR3 runs to 15 residues. V lost 4 bases to trimming and J lost 5 bases; unmatched junction nucleotides: 8. The DNA for the CDR3 is TGTGCCAGCAGCTGGGGTAGCGGGGGTCTTGAGACCCAGTACTTC. This translates into CASSWGSGGLETQYF.

V is TRBV28 and J is TRBJ1-2; 7 bases line up with TRBD1. Germline values: CDR1 MDHEN, CDR2 SYDVKM. The CDR3 contains 13 residues. Trimming at V came to 4 bases and at J to 1 base, leaving 0 bases not matched to a gene. DNA of the CDR3: TGTGCCAGCAGTTCAGGGGGTAACTATGGCTACACCTTC. Translation gives CASSSGGNYGYTF.

V gene TRBV6-4 combines with J gene TRBJ1-6; 9 bases agree with TRBD1. This CDR3 spans 16 amino acids. Germline lookup yields CDR1 MRHNA and CDR2 SNTAGT. Germline trimming cut 2 bases from V and 5 bases from J; bases unmatched to any gene: 4. This CDR3 is CASSDTTGGDNSPLHF. The CDR3, as DNA: TGTGCCAGCAGTGACACGACAGGGGGTGATAATTCACCCCTCCACTTT.

This clone was found once. The chain recombines TRBV20-1 with TRBJ1-2; 8 bases agree with TRBD1. Germline V CDR1 and CDR2: DFQATT, SNEGSKA (reference sequence). Trimming took 5 bases from V and 8 from J; bases not matched to a gene: 4. This CDR3 comprises 11 residues. Written as DNA, the CDR3 is TGCAGTGCTGTACAGGGGGGGGGCTACACCTTC. Protein sequence: CSAVQGGGYTF.

This clone was counted once. This rearrangement joins TRBV10-1 to TRBJ2-1; 9 bases fit TRBD2. The germline gives CDR1 WNHNN, CDR2 SYGVQD (reference sequence). This CDR3 comprises 13 residues. V dropped 6 bases and J dropped 5; count of bases not matched to a gene: 2. The CDR3 region is CASRGLANNEQFF. The CDR3, as DNA: TGCGCCAGCAGAGGACTAGCGAACAATGAGCAGTTCTTC.

A single count supports this clone. V gene TRBV7-9 combines with J gene TRBJ2-1, with a possible D match to TRBD1 (5 bases). The CDR3 sequence is 15 residues long. V was shortened by 4 bases and J by 6 bases, with 16 bases between the two germline ends. Germline CDR1 reads SEHNR; CDR2 reads FQNEAQ (reference sequence). CDR3 protein: CASSSGARPSNEQFF. The CDR3 nucleotides read TGTGCCAGCAGCTCTGGGGCAAGGCCCAGCAATGAGCAGTTCTTC. The full variable domain, its missing parts supplied by reference TRBV7-9 and TRBJ2-1, is DTGVSQNPRHKITKRGQNVTFRCDPISEHNRLYWYRQTLGQGPEFLTYFQNEAQLEKSRLLSDRFSAERPKGSFSTLEIQRTEQGDSAMYLCASSSGARPSNEQFFGPGTRLTVL.

As DNA, the CDR3 is TGTGCCACCAGCAGGGAAGCTAAGACAGGGCCCTATGGCTACACCTTC. It translates to CATSREAKTGPYGYTF. The chain links TRBV15 to TRBJ1-2; 7 bases line up with TRBD1. CDR1 is LNHNV and CDR2 is YYDKDF in the germline V gene (reference sequence). The CDR3 sequence is 16 residues long. V shed 3 bases and J 4 bases; nucleotides not matched to a gene: 11.

This clone was picked up a small number of times. V gene TRBV5-1 combines with J gene TRBJ1-5; weak D call: TRBD1 (5 bases). The V gene lost 2 bases and the J gene lost 3 bases, with 9 bases spanning the gap. This CDR3 is built from 14 residues. The germline gives CDR1 SGHRS, CDR2 YFSETQ. This CDR3 is CASSLDSYNQPQHF. CDR3 coding DNA: TGCGCCAGCAGCTTAGACAGCTACAATCAGCCCCAGCATTTT.

This clone was picked up many times. The rearrangement uses TRBV5-4 and TRBJ2-5, with TRBD1 matching 9 bases. The CDR3 has 14 amino acids. Germline CDR1 SGHNT, CDR2 YYREEE (reference sequence). Unmatched junction bases numbered 2, after V lost 2 bases and J lost 3 bases. The CDR3 region is CASSLGDREETQYF. DNA for the CDR3: TGTGCCAGCAGCTTAGGGGACAGGGAAGAGACCCAGTACTTC.

The CDR3 nucleotides are TGTGCCAGCAGCTACCAGGGGGAGGACGGCTACACCTTC. It is translated as CASSYQGEDGYTF. The J gene is TRBJ1-2, the V gene TRBV7-8, with 7 bases aligning to TRBD1. Germline V gives CDR1 SGHVS, CDR2 FQNEAQ. The CDR3 spans 13 residues. V shed 4 bases, J shed 8 bases, and the junction held 7 bases outside the gene matches.

The chain links TRBV18 to TRBJ1-5, with D perhaps matching TRBD1 (6 bases). Germline V gene data show CDR1 as KGHSH and CDR2 as LQKENI. The CDR3 runs 16 residues. V gave up 2 bases and J gave up 5 bases, with 16 bases separating them. DNA for the CDR3: TGTGCCAGCTCACCAAGCAGGACAGTGGGTGATCAGCCCCAGCATTTT. Its translation is CASSPSRTVGDQPQHF.

V gene TRBV6-4 combines with J gene TRBJ2-5; possibly TRBD1 for D (6 bases). CDR3 size: 16 residues. Looked up from germline, CDR1 is MRHNA and CDR2 is SNTAGT. Trimming took 4 bases from V and 4 from J, leaving 19 bases between them. The CDR3 reads CASSGSPGVGVETQYF. The DNA of the CDR3 is TGTGCCAGCAGTGGAAGCCCAGGGGTCGGCGTAGAGACCCAGTACTTC.

V and J are TRBV28 and TRBJ1-1; D is perhaps TRBD1 (6 bases). Germline V gives CDR1 MDHEN, CDR2 SYDVKM. V was clipped by 6 bases and J by 5 bases, with 13 bases between them. There are 13 residues in the CDR3. CDR3 nucleotide sequence: TGTGCCAGCAGCCAAGGGGGAAGAACTGAAGCTTTCTTT. The encoded protein is CASSQGGRTEAFF.

The chain employs TRBV28 and TRBJ1-2; tentatively, D is TRBD1 (6 bases). Germline-derived CDR1 and CDR2 are MDHEN and SYDVKM. Trimming took off 5 bases at V and 1 base at J, with 14 bases between the two ends. This CDR3 is 15 amino acids long. CDR3 bases: TGTGCCAGCAGTAAGGGGCAGGGGTATAACTATGGCTACACCTTC. The encoded protein is CASSKGQGYNYGYTF.

This clone has just one count. The chain links TRBV5-1 to TRBJ2-1, with D possibly matching TRBD2 (6 bases). CDR1 and CDR2 (germline): SGHRS, YFSETQ. The CDR3 contains 13 residues. Deletions cut 4 bases from V and 8 bases from J, with 13 bases between. The CDR3 region has the DNA TGCGCCAGCAGCCGGTCCTCGGGGGATGAGCAGTTCTTC. This translates into CASSRSSGDEQFF. The whole variable domain, remainder taken from reference TRBV5-1 and TRBJ2-1, is KAGVTQTPRYLIKTRGQQVTLSCSPISGHRSVSWYQQTPGQGLQFLFEYFSETQRNKGNFPGRFSGRQFSNSRSEMNVSTLELGDSALYLCASSRSSGDEQFFGPGTRLTVL.

This chain joins TRBV7-8 and TRBJ2-1; TRBD2 matches 14 bases. This CDR3 contains 18 residues. CDR1 SGHVS and CDR2 FQNEAQ come from the germline V gene. With V trimmed by 3 bases and J by 0 bases, 4 bases remained unmatched. CDR3 in DNA: TGTGCCAGCAGCTTTGGACTAGCGGGAGGTTACTCCTACAATGAGCAGTTCTTC. Its protein product is CASSFGLAGGYSYNEQFF.

The rearrangement uses TRBV11-2 and TRBJ2-2; TRBD2 matches 8 bases. Germline trimming cut 5 bases from V and 6 bases from J; bases unmatched to any gene: 8. In germline, CDR1 is SGHAT, CDR2 FQNNGV. The CDR3 is made up of 15 amino acids. DNA of the CDR3: TGTGCCAGCAGCAGACTAGCGCGTAACCCCGGGGAGCTGTTTTTT. Protein: CASSRLARNPGELFF.

This chain connects TRBV5-1 to TRBJ1-2; D gene unclear. The V end was cut by 0 bases, the J end by 8 bases, with 14 bases between. Germline-derived CDR1 and CDR2 are SGHRS and YFSETQ. The CDR3 spans 14 residues. The CDR3 spells CASSLAFGTPGYTF. Written as DNA, the CDR3 is TGCGCCAGCAGCTTGGCTTTTGGTACTCCAGGCTACACCTTC.

This clone was counted a few times. The V call is TRBV7-3, the J call TRBJ2-7, with 10 bases lining up with TRBD2. Per germline, CDR1 SGHTA and CDR2 FQGTGA. V was clipped by 5 bases and J by 3 bases; unmatched bases: 16. The CDR3 is 18 amino acids. DNA for the CDR3: TGTGCCAGCAGCCTAGGGCCTAGCGGGAGTGGCGTCTTCTACGAGCAGTACTTC. Translated, it gives CASSLGPSGSGVFYEQYF.